This T cell receptor beta chain was recovered during a study of T-cell reconstitution after alpha-beta-depleted transplantation in children. This sample's TCRbeta library carried unique molecular identifier barcodes. TCRdb re-called the PCR reads with MiXCR, one entry per CDR3 protein. The sample includes about 580,000 distinct CDR3 sequences, 25% to 30% seen only once; the top ten take 30% to 45%. Germline V gives CDR1 LGHDT, CDR2 YNNKEL (reference sequence). Trimming shortened V by 1 base and J by 4 bases, and 17 bases separated the two germline ends. This CDR3 is built from 17 residues. The TCR was taken from a boy in the first two years of life with Wiskott-Aldrich syndrome, due to receive a stem cell transplant. The source was PBMCs, collected before TCRalphabeta/CD19-depleted stem cell transplant. V is TRBV3-1 and J is TRBJ2-1; D tentatively reads TRBD1 or TRBD2 (5 bases each). CDR3 sequence reads: CASSQGWKGDRYNEQFF. CDR3 nucleotides: TGTGCCAGCAGCCAAGGATGGAAAGGGGACCGATACAATGAGCAGTTCTTC.